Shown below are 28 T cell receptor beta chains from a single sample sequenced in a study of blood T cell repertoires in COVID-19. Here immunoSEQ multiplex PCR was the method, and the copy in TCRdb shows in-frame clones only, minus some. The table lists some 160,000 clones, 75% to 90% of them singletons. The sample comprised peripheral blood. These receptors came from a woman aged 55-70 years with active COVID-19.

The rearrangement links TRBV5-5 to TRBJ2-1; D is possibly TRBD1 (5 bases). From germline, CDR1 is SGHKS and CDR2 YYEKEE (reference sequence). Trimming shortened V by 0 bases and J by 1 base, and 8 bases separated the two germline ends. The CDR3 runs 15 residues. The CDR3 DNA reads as TGTGCCAGCAGCTTGGTTCCAGGGTCCTACAATGAGCAGTTCTTC. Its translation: CASSLVPGSYNEQFF.

This CDR3 is CGIAGGFRYTQYF. The CDR3, as DNA: TGTGGAATAGCGGGAGGGTTTCGATATACGCAGTATTTT. The chain combines TRBV6-5 with TRBJ2-3, with 11 bases aligning to TRBD2. The CDR3 consists of 13 residues. Looked up from germline, CDR1 is MNHEY and CDR2 is SVGAGI.

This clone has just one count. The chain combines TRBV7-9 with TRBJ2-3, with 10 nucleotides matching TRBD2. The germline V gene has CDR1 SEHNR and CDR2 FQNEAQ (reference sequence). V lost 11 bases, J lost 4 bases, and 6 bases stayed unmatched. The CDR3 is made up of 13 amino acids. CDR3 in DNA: TGTGCCGTCGGGCTAGCGGGAGCAGATACGCAGTATTTT. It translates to CAVGLAGADTQYF.

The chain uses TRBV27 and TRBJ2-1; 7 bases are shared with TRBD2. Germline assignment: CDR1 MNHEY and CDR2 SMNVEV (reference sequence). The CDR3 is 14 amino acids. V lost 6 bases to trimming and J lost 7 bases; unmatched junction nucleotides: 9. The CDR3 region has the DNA TGTGCCAGCAGACATCCGGGACTACGGAATGAGCAGTTCTTC. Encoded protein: CASRHPGLRNEQFF.

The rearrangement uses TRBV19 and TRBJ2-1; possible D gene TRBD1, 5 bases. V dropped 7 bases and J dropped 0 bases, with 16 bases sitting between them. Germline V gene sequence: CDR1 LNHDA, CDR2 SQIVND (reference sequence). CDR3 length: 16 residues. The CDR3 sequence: CASTPNPGISYNEQFF. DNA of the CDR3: TGTGCCAGTACCCCAAATCCAGGGATCTCCTACAATGAGCAGTTCTTC.

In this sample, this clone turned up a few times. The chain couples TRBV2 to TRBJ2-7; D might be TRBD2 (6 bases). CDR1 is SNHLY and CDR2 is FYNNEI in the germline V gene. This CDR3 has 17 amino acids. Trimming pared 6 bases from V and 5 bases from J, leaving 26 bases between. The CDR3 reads CASSQPTTRIKEDEQYF. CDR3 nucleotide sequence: TGTGCCAGCAGCCAACCCACGACTAGGATTAAGGAAGACGAGCAGTACTTC.

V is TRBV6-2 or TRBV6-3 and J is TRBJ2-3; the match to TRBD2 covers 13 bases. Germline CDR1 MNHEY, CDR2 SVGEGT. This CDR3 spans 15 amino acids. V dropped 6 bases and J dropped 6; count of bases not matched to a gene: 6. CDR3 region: CASSRLAGGRDTQYF. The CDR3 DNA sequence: TGTGCCAGCAGCCGACTAGCGGGAGGCCGGGATACGCAGTATTTT.

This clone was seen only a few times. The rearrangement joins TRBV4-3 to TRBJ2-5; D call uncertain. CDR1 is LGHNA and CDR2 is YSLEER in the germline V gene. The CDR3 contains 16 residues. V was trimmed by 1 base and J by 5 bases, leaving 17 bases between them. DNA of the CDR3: TGCGCCAGCAGCCAAGGCTTAGCCATCCGTGTGGAGACCCAGTACTTC. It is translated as CASSQGLAIRVETQYF.

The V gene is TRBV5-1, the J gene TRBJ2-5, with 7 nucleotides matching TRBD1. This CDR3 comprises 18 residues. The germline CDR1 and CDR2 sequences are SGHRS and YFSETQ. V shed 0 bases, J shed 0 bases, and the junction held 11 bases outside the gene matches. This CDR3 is CASSLERDRALYQETQYF. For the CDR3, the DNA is TGCGCCAGCAGCTTGGAACGAGACAGGGCCCTTTACCAAGAGACCCAGTACTTC. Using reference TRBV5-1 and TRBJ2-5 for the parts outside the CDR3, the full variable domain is KAGVTQTPRYLIKTRGQQVTLSCSPISGHRSVSWYQQTPGQGLQFLFEYFSETQRNKGNFPGRFSGRQFSNSRSEMNVSTLELGDSALYLCASSLERDRALYQETQYFGPGTRLLVL.

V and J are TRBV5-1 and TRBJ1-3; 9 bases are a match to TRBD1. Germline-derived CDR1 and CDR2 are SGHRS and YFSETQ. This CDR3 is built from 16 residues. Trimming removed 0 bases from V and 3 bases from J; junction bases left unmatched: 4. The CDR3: CASSLEGTGLGNTIYF. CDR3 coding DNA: TGCGCCAGCAGCTTGGAGGGGACAGGGCTTGGAAACACCATATATTTT.

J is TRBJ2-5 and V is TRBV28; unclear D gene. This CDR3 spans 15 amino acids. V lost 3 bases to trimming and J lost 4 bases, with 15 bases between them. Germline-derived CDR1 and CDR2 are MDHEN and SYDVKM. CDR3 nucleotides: TGTGCCAGCAGTTTGACGGCGGCCCTACGAGAGACCCAGTACTTC. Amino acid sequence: CASSLTAALRETQYF.

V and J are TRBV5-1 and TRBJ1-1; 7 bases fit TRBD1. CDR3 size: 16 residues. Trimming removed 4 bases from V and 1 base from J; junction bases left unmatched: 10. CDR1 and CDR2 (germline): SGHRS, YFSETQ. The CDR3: CASSRAPTGANTEAFF. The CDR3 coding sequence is TGCGCCAGCAGCCGAGCGCCTACAGGGGCGAACACTGAAGCTTTCTTT.

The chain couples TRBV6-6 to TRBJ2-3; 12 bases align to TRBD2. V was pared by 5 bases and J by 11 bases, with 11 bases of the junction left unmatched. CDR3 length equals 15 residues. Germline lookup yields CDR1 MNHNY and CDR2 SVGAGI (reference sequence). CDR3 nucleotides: TGTGCCAGCAGTCCGTGGACTAGCGGGACCATACGGCAGTATTTT. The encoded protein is CASSPWTSGTIRQYF.

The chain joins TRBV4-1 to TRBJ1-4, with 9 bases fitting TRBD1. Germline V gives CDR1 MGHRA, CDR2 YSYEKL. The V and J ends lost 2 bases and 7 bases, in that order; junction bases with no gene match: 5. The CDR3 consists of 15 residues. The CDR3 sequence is CASSQLGTGSEKLFF. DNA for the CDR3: TGCGCCAGCAGCCAACTCGGGACAGGGAGTGAAAAACTGTTTTTT.

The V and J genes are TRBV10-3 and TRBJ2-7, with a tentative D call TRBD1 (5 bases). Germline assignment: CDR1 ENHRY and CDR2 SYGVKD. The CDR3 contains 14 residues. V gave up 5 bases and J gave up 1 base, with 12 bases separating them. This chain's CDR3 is CAISLGQLSYEQYF. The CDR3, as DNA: TGTGCCATCAGTTTGGGGCAACTTTCCTACGAGCAGTACTTC.

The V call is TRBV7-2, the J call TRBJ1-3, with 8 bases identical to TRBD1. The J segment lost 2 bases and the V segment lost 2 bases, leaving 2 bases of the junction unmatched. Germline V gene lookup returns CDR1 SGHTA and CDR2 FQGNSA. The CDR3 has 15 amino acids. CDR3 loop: CASSLSGGPGNTIYF. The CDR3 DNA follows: TGTGCCAGCAGCTTATCAGGGGGCCCTGGAAACACCATATATTTT.

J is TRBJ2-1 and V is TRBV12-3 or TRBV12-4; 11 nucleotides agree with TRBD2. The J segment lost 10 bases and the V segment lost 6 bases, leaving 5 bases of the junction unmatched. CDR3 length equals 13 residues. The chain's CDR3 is CASSQWTSGEQFF. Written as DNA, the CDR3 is TGTGCCAGCAGCCAATGGACTAGCGGGGAGCAGTTCTTC.

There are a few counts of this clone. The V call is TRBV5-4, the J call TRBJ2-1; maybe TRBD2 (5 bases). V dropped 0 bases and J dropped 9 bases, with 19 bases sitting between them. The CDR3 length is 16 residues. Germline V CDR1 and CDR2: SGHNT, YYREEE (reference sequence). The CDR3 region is CASSLAGSAGRSEQFF. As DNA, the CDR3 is TGTGCCAGCAGCTTGGCCGGATCGGCGGGCCGGAGTGAGCAGTTCTTC.

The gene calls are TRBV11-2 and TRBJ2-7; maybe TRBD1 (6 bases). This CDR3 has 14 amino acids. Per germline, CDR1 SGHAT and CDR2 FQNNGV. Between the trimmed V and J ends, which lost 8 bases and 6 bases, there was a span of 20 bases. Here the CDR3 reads CASAPGHSLGEQYF. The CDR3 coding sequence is TGTGCCAGCGCTCCGGGACACAGCCTGGGCGAGCAGTACTTC.

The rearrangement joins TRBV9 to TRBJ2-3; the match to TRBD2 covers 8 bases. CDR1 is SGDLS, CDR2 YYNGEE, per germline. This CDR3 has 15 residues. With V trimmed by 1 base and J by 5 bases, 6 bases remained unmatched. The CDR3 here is CASSVMLAGGDTQYF. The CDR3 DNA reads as TGTGCCAGCAGCGTAATGCTAGCGGGCGGAGATACGCAGTATTTT.

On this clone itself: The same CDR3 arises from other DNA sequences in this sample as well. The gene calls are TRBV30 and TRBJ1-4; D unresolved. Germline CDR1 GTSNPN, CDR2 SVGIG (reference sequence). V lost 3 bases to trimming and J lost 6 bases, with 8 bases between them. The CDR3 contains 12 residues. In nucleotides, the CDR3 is TGTGCCTGGAGCCGAGTTCATGAAAAACTGTTTTTT. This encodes CAWSRVHEKLFF. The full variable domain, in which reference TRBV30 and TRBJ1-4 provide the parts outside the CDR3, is SQTIHQWPATLVQPVGSPLSLECTVEGTSNPNLYWYRQAAGRGLQLLFYSVGIGQISSEVPQNLSASRPQDRQFILSSKKLLLSDSGFYLCAWSRVHEKLFFGSGTQLSVL.

DNA of the CDR3: TGTGCCAGCACGAAACGACGGGGATACGAGCAGTACTTC. Translating gives CASTKRRGYEQYF. This chain connects TRBV2 to TRBJ2-7, with a weak D call TRBD2 (5 bases). V was trimmed by 7 bases and J by 4 bases, leaving 14 bases between them. Germline CDR1 is SNHLY and CDR2 is FYNNEI. The CDR3 totals 13 residues.

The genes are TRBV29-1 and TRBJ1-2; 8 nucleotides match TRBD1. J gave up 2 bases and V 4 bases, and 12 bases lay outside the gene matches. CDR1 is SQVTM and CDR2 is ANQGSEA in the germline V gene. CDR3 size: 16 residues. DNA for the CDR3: TGCAGCGTTGTTGAACGCACCCGGACAGGGAACTATGGCTACACCTTC. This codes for CSVVERTRTGNYGYTF.

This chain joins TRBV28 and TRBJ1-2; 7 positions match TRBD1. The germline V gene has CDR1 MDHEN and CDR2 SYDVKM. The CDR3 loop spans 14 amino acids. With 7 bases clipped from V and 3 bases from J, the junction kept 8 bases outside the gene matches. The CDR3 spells CASISGGQDYGYTF. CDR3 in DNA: TGTGCCAGCATCTCAGGGGGTCAGGACTATGGCTACACCTTC.

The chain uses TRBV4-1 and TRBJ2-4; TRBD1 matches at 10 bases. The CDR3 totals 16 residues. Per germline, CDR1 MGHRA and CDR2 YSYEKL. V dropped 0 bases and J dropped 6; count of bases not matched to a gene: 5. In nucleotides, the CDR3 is TGCGCCAGCAGCCAAGAGGACAGGGGGATATTAAACATTCAGTACTTC. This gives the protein CASSQEDRGILNIQYF.

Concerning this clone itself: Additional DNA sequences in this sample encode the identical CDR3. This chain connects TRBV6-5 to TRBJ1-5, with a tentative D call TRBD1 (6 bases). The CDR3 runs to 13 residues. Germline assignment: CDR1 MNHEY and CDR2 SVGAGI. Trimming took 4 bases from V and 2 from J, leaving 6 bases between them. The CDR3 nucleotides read TGTGCCAGCAGTTGGACAGGCAATCAGCCCCAGCATTTT. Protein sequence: CASSWTGNQPQHF.

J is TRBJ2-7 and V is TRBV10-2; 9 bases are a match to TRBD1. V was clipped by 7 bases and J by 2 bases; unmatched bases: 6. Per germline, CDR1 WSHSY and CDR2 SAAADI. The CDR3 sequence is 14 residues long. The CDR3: CASTPGQGAYEQYF. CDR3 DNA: TGCGCCAGCACCCCGGGACAGGGCGCCTACGAGCAGTACTTC.

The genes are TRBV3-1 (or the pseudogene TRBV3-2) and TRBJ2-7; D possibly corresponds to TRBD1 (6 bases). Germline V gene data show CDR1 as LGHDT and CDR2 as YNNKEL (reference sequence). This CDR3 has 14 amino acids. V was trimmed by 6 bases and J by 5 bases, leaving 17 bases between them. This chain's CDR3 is CASSAPDSLHEQYF. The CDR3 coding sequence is TGTGCCAGCAGTGCCCCGGACAGTCTCCACGAGCAGTACTTC.